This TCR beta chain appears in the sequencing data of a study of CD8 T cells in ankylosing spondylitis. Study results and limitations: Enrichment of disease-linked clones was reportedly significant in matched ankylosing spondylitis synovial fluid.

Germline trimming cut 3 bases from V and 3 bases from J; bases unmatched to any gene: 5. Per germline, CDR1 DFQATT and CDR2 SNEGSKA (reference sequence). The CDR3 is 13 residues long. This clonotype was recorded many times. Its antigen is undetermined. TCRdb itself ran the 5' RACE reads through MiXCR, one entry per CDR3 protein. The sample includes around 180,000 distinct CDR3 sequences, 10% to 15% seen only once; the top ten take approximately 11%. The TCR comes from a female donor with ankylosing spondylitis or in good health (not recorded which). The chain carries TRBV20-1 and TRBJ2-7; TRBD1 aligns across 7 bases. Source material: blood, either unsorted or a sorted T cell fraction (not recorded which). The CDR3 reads CSARSGQNYEQYF. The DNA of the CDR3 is TGCAGTGCTAGGTCGGGACAGAACTACGAGCAGTACTTC.